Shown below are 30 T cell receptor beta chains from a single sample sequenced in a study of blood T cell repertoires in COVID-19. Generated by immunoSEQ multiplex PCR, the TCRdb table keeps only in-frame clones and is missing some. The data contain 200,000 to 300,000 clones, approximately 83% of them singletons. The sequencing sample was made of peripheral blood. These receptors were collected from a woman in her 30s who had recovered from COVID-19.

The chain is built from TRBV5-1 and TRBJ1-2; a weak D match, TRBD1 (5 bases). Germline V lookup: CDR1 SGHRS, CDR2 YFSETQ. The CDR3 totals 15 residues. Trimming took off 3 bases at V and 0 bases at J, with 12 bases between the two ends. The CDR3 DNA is TGCGCCAGCAGCTGGAGCGGGGCAGCTAACTATGGCTACACCTTC. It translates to CASSWSGAANYGYTF.

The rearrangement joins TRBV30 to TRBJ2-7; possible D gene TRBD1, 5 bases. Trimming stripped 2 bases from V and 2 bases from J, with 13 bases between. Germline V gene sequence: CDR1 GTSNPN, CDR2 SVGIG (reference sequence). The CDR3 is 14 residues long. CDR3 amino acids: CAWSTMGPTYEQYF. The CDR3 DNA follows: TGTGCCTGGAGTACTATGGGGCCTACCTACGAGCAGTACTTC.

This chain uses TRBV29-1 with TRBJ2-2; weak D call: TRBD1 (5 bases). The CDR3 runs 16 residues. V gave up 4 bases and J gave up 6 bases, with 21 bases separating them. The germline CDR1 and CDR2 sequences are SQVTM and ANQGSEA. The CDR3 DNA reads TGCAGCGTTGGAGATCAGGGCTCCCGGCGAGCCGGGGAGCTGTTTTTT. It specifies CSVGDQGSRRAGELFF.

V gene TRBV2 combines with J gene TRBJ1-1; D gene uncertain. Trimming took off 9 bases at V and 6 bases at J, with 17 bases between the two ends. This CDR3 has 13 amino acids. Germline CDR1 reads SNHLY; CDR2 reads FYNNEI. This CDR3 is CASRGSNSPEAFF. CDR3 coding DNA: TGTGCCAGTAGAGGGTCCAACTCCCCTGAAGCTTTCTTT.

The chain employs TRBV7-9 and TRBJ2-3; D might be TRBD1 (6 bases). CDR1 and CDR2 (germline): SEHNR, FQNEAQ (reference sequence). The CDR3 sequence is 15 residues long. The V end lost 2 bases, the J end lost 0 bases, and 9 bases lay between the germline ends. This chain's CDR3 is CASSLKGTSTDTQYF. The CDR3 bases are TGTGCCAGCAGCTTAAAAGGGACAAGCACAGATACGCAGTATTTT.

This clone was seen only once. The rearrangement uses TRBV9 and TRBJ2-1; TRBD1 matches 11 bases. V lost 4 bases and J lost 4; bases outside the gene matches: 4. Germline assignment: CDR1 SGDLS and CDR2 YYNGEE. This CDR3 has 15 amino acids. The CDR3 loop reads CASSQGQGVYNEQFF. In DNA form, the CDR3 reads TGTGCCAGCAGCCAGGGACAGGGGGTGTACAATGAGCAGTTCTTC.

CDR3 coding DNA: TGTGCCAGCAGCCCTCTTCTCGGGAGGGAACTGTTTTTT. Translation gives CASSPLLGRELFF. The chain recombines TRBV5-6 with TRBJ1-4; D is unclear. Trimming removed 4 bases at V and 12 bases at J, with 16 bases between. The CDR3 consists of 13 residues. CDR1 is SGHDT and CDR2 is YYEEEE in the germline V gene.

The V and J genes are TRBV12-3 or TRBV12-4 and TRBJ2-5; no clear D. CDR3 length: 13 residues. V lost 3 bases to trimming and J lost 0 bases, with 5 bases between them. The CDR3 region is CASSFLYQETQYF. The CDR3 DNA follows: TGTGCCAGCAGTTTCTTGTACCAAGAGACCCAGTACTTC.

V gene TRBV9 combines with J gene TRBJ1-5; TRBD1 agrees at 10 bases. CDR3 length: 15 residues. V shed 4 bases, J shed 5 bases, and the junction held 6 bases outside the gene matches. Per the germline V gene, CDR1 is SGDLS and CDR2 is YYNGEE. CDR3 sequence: CASSQGQGRHQPQHF. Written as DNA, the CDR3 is TGTGCCAGCAGCCAGGGACAGGGGAGACATCAGCCCCAGCATTTT.

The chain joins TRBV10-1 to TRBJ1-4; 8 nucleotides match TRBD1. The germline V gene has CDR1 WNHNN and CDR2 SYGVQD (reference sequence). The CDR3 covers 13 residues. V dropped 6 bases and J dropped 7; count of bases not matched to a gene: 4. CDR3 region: CASRGQVSEKLFF. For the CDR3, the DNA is TGCGCCAGCAGGGGACAGGTGAGTGAAAAACTGTTTTTT.

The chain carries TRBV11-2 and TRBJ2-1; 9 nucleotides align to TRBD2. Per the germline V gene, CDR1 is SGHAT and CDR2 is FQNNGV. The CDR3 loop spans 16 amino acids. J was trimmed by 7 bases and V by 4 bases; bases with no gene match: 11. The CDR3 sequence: CASSSPRAGGRNEQFF. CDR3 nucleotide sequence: TGTGCCAGCAGCTCCCCCAGGGCGGGGGGGAGAAATGAGCAGTTCTTC.

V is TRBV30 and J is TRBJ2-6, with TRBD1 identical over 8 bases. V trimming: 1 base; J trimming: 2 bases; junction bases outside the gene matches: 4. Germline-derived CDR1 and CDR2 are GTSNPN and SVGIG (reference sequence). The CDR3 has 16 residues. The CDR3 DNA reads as TGTGCCTGGAGTGCCGGGGACAGGACTGGGGCCAACGTCCTGACTTTC. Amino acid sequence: CAWSAGDRTGANVLTF.

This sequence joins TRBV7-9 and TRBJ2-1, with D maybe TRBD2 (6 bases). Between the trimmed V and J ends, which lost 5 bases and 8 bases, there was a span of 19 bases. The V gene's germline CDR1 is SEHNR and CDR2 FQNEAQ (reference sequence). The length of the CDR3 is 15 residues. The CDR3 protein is CASSPWRGINDEQFF. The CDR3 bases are TGTGCCAGCAGCCCGTGGAGGGGAATTAACGATGAGCAGTTCTTC.

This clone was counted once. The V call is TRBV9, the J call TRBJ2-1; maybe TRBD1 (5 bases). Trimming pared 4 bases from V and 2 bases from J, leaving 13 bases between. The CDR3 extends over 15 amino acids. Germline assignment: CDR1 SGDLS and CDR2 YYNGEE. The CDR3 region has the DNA TGTGCCAGCAGCACAACAGGCCTTCCCTACAATGAGCAGTTCTTC. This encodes CASSTTGLPYNEQFF. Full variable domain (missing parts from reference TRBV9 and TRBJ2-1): DSGVTQTPKHLITATGQRVTLRCSPRSGDLSVYWYQQSLDQGLQFLIQYYNGEERAKGNILERFSAQQFPDLHSELNLSSLELGDSALYFCASSTTGLPYNEQFFGPGTRLTVL.

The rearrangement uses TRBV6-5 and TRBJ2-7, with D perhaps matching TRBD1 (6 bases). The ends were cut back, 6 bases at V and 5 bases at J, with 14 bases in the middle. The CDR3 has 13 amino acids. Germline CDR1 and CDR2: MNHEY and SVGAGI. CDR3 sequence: CASRRRGGHEQYF. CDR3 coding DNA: TGTGCCAGCAGAAGGCGTGGGGGCCACGAGCAGTACTTC.

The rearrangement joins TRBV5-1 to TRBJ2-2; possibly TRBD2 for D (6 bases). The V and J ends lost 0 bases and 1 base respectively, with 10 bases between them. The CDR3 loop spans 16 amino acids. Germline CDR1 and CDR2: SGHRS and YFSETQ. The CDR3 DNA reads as TGCGCCAGCAGCTTGGACGGCGGGAAGAACACCGGGGAGCTGTTTTTT. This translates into CASSLDGGKNTGELFF.

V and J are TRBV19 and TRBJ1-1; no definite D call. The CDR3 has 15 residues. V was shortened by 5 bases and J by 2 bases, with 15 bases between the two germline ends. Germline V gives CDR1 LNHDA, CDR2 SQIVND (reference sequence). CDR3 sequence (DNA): TGTGCCAGTAGTGTAATAATCTCCAGAAACACTGAAGCTTTCTTT. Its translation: CASSVIISRNTEAFF.

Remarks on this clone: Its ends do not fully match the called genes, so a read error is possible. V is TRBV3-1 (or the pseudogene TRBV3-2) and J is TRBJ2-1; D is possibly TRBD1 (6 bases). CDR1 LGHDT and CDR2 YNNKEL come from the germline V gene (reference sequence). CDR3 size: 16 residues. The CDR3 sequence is CASSQDVRTDHKEQFF. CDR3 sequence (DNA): TGTGCCAGCAGCCAAGATGTAAGGACAGATCACAAAGAGCAGTTCTTC.

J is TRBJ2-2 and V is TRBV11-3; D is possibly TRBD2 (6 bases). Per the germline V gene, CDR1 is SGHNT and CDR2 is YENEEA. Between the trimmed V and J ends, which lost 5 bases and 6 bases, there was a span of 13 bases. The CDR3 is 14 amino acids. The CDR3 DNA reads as TGTGCCAGCAGCCTCGGAGGGGTGGCCGGGGAGCTGTTTTTT. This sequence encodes CASSLGGVAGELFF. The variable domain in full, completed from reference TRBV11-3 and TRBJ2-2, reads EAGVVQSPRYKIIEKKQPVAFWCNPISGHNTLYWYLQNLGQGPELLIRYENEEAVDDSQLPKDRFSAERLKGVDSTLKIQPAELGDSAVYLCASSLGGVAGELFFGEGSRLTVL.

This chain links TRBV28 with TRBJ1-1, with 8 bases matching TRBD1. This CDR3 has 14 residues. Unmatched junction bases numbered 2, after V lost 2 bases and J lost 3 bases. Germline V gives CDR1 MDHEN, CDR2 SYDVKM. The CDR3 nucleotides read TGTGCCAGCAGTTTAAGGACAGGGTACACTGAAGCTTTCTTT. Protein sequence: CASSLRTGYTEAFF.

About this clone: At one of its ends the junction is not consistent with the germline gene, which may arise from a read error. In DNA, the CDR3 is TGTGCCAGCAGGAGGACAGGGAGCAGAGATACGCAGTATTTT. It encodes CASRRTGSRDTQYF. The chain recombines TRBV3-1 (or the pseudogene TRBV3-2) with TRBJ2-3; TRBD1 matches 8 bases. The CDR3 totals 14 residues. The V gene's germline CDR1 is LGHDT and CDR2 YNNKEL (reference sequence).

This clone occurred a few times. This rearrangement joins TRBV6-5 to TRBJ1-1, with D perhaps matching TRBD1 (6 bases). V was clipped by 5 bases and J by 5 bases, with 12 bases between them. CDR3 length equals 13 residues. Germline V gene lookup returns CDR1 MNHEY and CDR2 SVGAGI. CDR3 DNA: TGTGCCAGCAGTACAGGGATGGAAACTGAAGCTTTCTTT. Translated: CASSTGMETEAFF.

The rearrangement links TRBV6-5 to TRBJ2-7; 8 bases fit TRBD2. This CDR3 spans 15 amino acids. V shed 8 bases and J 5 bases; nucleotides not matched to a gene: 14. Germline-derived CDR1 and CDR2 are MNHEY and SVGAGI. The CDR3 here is CASSLGAGGFHEQYF. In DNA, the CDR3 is TGTGCCAGCTCCTTAGGGGCGGGGGGCTTCCACGAGCAGTACTTC.

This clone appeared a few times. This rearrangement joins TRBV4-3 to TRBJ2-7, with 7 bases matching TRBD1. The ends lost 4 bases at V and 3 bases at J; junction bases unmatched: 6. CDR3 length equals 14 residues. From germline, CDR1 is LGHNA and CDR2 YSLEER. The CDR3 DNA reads TGCGCCAGCAGCCCCGGCCAGGGGGTCTACGAGCAGTACTTC. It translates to CASSPGQGVYEQYF.

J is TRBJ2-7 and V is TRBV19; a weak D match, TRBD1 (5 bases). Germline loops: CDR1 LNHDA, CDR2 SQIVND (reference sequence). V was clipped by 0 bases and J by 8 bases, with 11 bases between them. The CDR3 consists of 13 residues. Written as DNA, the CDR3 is TGTGCCAGTAGTATAGATCGCCAGGACAAGCAGTACTTC. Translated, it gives CASSIDRQDKQYF. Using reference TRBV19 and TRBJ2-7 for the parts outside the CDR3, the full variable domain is DGGITQSPKYLFRKEGQNVTLSCEQNLNHDAMYWYRQDPGQGLRLIYYSQIVNDFQKGDIAEGYSVSREKKESFPLTVTSAQKNPTAFYLCASSIDRQDKQYFGPGTRLTVT.

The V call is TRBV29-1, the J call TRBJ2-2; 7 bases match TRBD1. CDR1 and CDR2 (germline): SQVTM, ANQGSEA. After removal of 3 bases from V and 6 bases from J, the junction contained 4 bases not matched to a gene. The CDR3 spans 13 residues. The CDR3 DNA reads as TGCAGCGTTGAGTGGGACAGCGCCGGGGAGCTGTTTTTT. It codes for CSVEWDSAGELFF.

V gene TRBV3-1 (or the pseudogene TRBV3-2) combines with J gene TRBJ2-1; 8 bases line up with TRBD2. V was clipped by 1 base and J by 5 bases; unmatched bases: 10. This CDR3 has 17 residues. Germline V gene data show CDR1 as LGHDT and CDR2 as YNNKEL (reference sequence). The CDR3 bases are TGTGCCAGCAGCCAAGGTTTCGAGCGGGGGATGAACAATGAGCAGTTCTTC. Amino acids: CASSQGFERGMNNEQFF.

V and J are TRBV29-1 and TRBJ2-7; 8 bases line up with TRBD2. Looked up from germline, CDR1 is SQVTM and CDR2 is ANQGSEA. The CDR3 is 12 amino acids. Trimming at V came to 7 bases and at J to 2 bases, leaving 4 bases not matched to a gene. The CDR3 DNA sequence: TGCAGCGCCGGGGGGGGTCCCTACGAGCAGTACTTC. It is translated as CSAGGGPYEQYF.

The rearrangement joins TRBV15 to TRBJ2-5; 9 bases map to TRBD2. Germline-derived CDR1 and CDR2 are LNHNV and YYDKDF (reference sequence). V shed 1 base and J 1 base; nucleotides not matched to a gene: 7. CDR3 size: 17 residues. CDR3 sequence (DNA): TGTGCCACCAGCAGAGTAGTCAGCGGGGGGATCCAAGAGACCCAGTACTTC. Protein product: CATSRVVSGGIQETQYF.

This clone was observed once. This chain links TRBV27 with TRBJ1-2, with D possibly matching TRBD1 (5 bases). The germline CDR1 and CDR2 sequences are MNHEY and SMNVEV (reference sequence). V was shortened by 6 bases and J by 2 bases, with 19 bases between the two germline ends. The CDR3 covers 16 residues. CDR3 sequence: CASRDPGLSYNYGYTF. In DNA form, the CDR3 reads TGTGCCAGCAGAGACCCGGGACTCAGTTACAACTATGGCTACACCTTC.